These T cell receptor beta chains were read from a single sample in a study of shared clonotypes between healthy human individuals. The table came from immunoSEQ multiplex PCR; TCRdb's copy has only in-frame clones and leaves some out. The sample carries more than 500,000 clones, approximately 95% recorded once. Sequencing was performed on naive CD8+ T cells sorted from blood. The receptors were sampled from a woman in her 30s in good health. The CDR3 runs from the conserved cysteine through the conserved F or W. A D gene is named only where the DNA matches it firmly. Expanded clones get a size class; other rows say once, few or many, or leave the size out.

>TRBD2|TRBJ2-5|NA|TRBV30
CAWSVLAGVETQYF
TGTGCCTGGAGTGTACTAGCGGGAGTGGAGACCCAGTACTTC
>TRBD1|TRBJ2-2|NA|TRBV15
CATSLRTGRTGELFF
TGTGCCACCAGCTTGCGGACAGGGCGGACCGGGGAGCTGTTTTTT
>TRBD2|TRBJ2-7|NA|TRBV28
CASSFLGASGSKAHEQYF
TGTGCCAGCAGTTTCTTAGGGGCTAGCGGGAGCAAGGCCCACGAGCAGTACTTC
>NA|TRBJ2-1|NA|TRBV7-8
CASRWGNEQFF
TGTGCCAGCCGATGGGGGAATGAGCAGTTCTTC
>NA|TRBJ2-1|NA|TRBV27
CASASHGSGEQSYNEQFF
TGTGCCAGCGCTTCCCACGGGTCGGGAGAACAGTCCTACAATGAGCAGTTCTTC
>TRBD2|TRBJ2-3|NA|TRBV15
CATSSGTSGSLADTQYF
TGTGCCACCAGCTCCGGGACTAGCGGGAGTTTGGCAGATACGCAGTATTTT
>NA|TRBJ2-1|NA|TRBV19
CASSEDPLIPNNEQFF
TGTGCCAGTAGTGAGGACCCCCTAATCCCTAACAATGAGCAGTTCTTC
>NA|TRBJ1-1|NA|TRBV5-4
CASSRTGLGMNTEAFF
TGTGCCAGCAGCCGCACAGGGTTGGGGATGAACACTGAAGCTTTCTTT
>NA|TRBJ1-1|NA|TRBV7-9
CASSPDRQKSTEAFF
TGTGCCAGCAGCCCCGACAGGCAAAAGAGCACTGAAGCTTTCTTT
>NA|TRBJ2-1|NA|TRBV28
CASSLDGNNYNEQFF
TGTGCCAGCAGTTTGGACGGGAACAATTACAATGAGCAGTTCTTC
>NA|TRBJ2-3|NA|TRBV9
CASSAQTDTQYF
TGTGCCAGCAGCGCTCAAACAGATACGCAGTATTTT
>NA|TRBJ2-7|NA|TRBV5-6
CASSTNGGVHEQYF
TGTGCCAGCAGCACCAACGGCGGGGTCCACGAGCAGTACTTC
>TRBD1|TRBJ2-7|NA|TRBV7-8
CASSPWDRSSYEQYF
TGTGCCAGCAGCCCGTGGGACAGGAGCTCCTACGAGCAGTACTTC
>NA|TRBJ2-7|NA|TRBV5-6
CASSLEARFYEQYF
TGTGCCAGCAGCTTGGAGGCCAGATTTTACGAGCAGTACTTC
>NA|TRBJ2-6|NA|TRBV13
CASSLASEVGSGANVLTF
TGTGCCAGCAGCTTAGCTAGCGAGGTTGGCTCTGGGGCCAACGTCCTGACTTTC
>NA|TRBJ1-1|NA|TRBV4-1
CASSQTGLTEAFF
TGCGCCAGCAGCCAAACAGGTCTCACTGAAGCTTTCTTT
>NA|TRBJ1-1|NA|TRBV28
CASRSGEMNTEAFF
TGTGCCAGCAGGTCGGGAGAAATGAACACTGAAGCTTTCTTT
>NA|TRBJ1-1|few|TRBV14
CASSQEWNTEAFF
TGTGCCAGCAGCCAAGAATGGAACACTGAAGCTTTCTTT
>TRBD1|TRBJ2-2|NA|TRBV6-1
CASRGQSGDELFF
TGTGCCAGCAGGGGACAGTCAGGCGACGAGCTGTTTTTT
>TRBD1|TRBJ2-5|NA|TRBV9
CASSAGGPETQYF
TGTGCCAGCAGCGCAGGGGGACCCGAGACCCAGTACTTC